This is a list of T cell receptor beta chains from one sample in a study of T-cell reconstitution after alpha-beta-depleted transplantation in children. TCRdb re-called the PCR reads with MiXCR, one entry per CDR3 protein. The data show 200,000 to 250,000 distinct CDR3 sequences, with 20% to 30% seen just once and 4.5% to 5.5% held by the top ten. Here the sequenced sample was PBMCs, mostly from graft donor cells, taken 360 days after TCRalphabeta/CD19-depleted stem cell transplant. The receptors derive from a female patient under 10 years old who had a stem cell transplant for congenital amegakaryocytic thrombocytopenia, so the T cells may come from the graft donor. Each CDR3 is given with its conserved first and last residue. D genes are given only for firm matches. Not all rows give a size; the values are once, few, many and, for expanded clones, a class.

v_gene,d_gene,abundance,j_gene,CDR3aa,CDR3nt
TRBV20-1,TRBD1,few,TRBJ2-5,CSARVQGAGETQYF,TGCAGTGCTAGAGTACAGGGGGCCGGGGAGACCCAGTACTTC
TRBV11-2,NA,once,TRBJ1-2,CASSFGRDDGYTF,TGTGCCAGCAGCTTCGGCAGGGATGATGGCTACACCTTC
TRBV21-1,NA,many,TRBJ2-7,CASSNRTGGNEQYF,TGTGCCAGCAGCAACCGGACAGGGGGCAACGAGCAGTACTTC
TRBV6-1,NA,few,TRBJ2-3,CASSDQAGTLHDGTQYF,TGTGCCAGCAGTGACCAAGCCGGGACACTCCATGATGGTACGCAGTATTTT
TRBV5-1,NA,NA,TRBJ2-4,CASSWAGGRDIQYF,TGCGCCAGCAGCTGGGCCGGGGGGCGAGACATTCAGTACTTC
TRBV12-3/TRBV12-4,NA,few,TRBJ2-7,CASSGWGVYEQYF,TGTGCCAGCAGCGGGTGGGGAGTCTACGAGCAGTACTTC
TRBV29-1,TRBD1,few,TRBJ1-2,CSVGDRTYGYTF,TGCAGCGTGGGGGACAGGACATATGGCTACACCTTC
TRBV5-1,TRBD1,NA,TRBJ2-3,CASSVGTGGFTDTQYF,TGCGCCAGCAGCGTGGGGACAGGGGGGTTCACAGATACGCAGTATTTT
TRBV5-5,NA,few,TRBJ1-5,CASSGRGLGQPQHF,TGTGCCAGCAGCGGAAGGGGGTTAGGTCAGCCCCAGCATTTT
TRBV10-3,TRBD2,few,TRBJ2-1,CAISALAGAEQFF,TGTGCCATCAGTGCATTAGCGGGAGCTGAGCAGTTCTTC
TRBV4-2,TRBD2,NA,TRBJ2-5,CASSQPPTGTSGKETQYF,TGTGCCAGCAGCCAACCACCCACCGGGACTAGCGGGAAGGAGACCCAGTACTTC
TRBV12-3/TRBV12-4,NA,many,TRBJ2-2,CASSLIGELEFF,TGTGCCAGCAGTTTAATCGGGGAGTTAGAGTTTTTT
TRBV3-1,NA,many,TRBJ1-5,CASSQDAGAGNQPQHF,TGTGCCAGCAGCCAAGACGCAGGGGCCGGCAATCAGCCCCAGCATTTT
TRBV27,TRBD1,few,TRBJ2-1,CASKGGASSYNEQFF,TGTGCCAGCAAAGGGGGCGCGAGCTCCTACAATGAGCAGTTCTTC
TRBV27,TRBD2,few,TRBJ2-3,CASSGRLDTQYF,TGTGCCAGCAGCGGGAGGCTAGATACGCAGTATTTT
TRBV5-1,NA,few,TRBJ2-2,CASKRSGDGELFF,TGCGCCAGTAAGAGAAGCGGTGACGGGGAGCTGTTTTTT
TRBV4-1,NA,NA,TRBJ1-5,CASSQDEFNQPQHF,TGCGCCAGCAGCCAAGATGAGTTCAATCAGCCCCAGCATTTT
TRBV5-4,TRBD2,NA,TRBJ2-1,CASSFGSGRARSFNEQFF,TGTGCCAGCAGCTTCGGTAGCGGGAGGGCGCGATCTTTCAATGAGCAGTTCTTC
TRBV4-1,NA,NA,TRBJ2-5,CASSHETDQETQYF,TGCGCCAGCAGCCACGAGACAGACCAAGAGACCCAGTACTTC
TRBV7-2,NA,NA,TRBJ1-1,CASSLNVVANTEAFF,TGTGCCAGCAGCTTAAATGTGGTAGCCAACACTGAAGCTTTCTTT
TRBV7-6,NA,NA,TRBJ1-1,CASSSYTGTEAFF,TGTGCCAGCAGCTCCTACACCGGTACTGAAGCTTTCTTT
TRBV20-1,TRBD2,NA,TRBJ2-7,CSAVSGGRSYEQYF,TGCAGTGCTGTTAGCGGGGGCCGATCCTACGAGCAGTACTTC
TRBV7-2,NA,NA,TRBJ1-4,CASSFPPPNEKLFF,TGTGCCAGCAGCTTTCCCCCTCCTAATGAAAAACTGTTTTTT
TRBV12-3/TRBV12-4,NA,few,TRBJ2-7,CASSPIGYEQYF,TGTGCCAGCAGTCCCATCGGCTACGAGCAGTACTTC
TRBV10-3,TRBD1,few,TRBJ2-7,CAINAGQGYEQYF,TGTGCCATCAACGCCGGACAGGGCTACGAGCAGTACTTC
TRBV5-1,NA,many,TRBJ2-5,CASSLEGYETQYF,TGCGCCAGCAGCTTGGAAGGGTACGAGACCCAGTACTTC
TRBV4-1,NA,many,TRBJ2-7,CASSQTIFAYEQYF,TGCGCCAGCAGCCAGACAATTTTTGCCTACGAGCAGTACTTC